Listed here is a single T cell receptor (beta chain). This sample was included in a study of blood T cell repertoires in COVID-19. Overall study context: Specimens from acute and convalescent COVID-19 originated in the United States, Italy and Spain. Sources were T cells, B-cell-depleted T cells, or PBMCs; the material itself was cDNA or gDNA.

As processed by the authors: Amplified reference gene primers provided the basis for estimating nucleated cell counts. This table comes from immunoSEQ multiplex PCR, and its TCRdb copy is limited to in-frame clones, with some not included. That table gives V, J and clone size, and the DNA gave D and trimming. The table lists 200,000 to 250,000 clones, 84% of them singletons. CDR1 is LGHDT and CDR2 is YNNKEL in the germline V gene (reference sequence). CDR3 length: 12 residues. V dropped 4 bases and J dropped 8 bases, with 11 bases sitting between them. The sample comprised peripheral blood. The chain employs TRBV3-1 (or the pseudogene TRBV3-2) and TRBJ1-2; D not certain. The sequence was obtained from a woman in her sixties or seventies with acute or convalescent COVID-19. CDR3 coding DNA: TGTGCCAGCAGCCTTCGCGGGGTCGGCTACACCTTC. This codes for CASSLRGVGYTF.